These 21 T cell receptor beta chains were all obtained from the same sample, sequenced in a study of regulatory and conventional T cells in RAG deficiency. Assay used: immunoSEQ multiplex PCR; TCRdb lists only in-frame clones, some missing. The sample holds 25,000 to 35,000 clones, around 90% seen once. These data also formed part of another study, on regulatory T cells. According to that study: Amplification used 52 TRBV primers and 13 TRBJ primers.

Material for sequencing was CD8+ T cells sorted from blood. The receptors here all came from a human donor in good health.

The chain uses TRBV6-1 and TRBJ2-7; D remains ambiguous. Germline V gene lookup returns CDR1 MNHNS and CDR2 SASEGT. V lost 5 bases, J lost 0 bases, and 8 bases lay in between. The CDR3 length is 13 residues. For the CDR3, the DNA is TGTGCCAGCAGTCCGGCTGGCTCCTACGAGCAGTACTTC. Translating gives CASSPAGSYEQYF.

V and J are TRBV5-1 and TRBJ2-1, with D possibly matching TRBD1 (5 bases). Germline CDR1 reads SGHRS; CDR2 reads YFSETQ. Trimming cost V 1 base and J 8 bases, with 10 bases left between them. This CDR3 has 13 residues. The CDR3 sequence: CASSLSGPDEQFF. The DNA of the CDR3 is TGCGCCAGCAGCTTGTCAGGGCCCGATGAGCAGTTCTTC.

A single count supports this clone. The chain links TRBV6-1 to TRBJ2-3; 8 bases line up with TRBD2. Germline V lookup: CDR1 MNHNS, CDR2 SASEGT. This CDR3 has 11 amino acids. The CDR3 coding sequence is TGTGCAGCGGGACTAGGGGGTACGCAGTATTTT. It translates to CAAGLGGTQYF.

The CDR3 coding sequence is TGTGCCATCAGTGAGGGGTGGGAAGCCAAAAACATTCAGTACTTC. Translating gives CAISEGWEAKNIQYF. The chain combines TRBV10-3 with TRBJ2-4; D not resolved. The CDR3 length is 15 residues. Germline-derived CDR1 and CDR2 are ENHRY and SYGVKD. V was clipped by 2 bases and J by 0 bases, with 8 bases between them.

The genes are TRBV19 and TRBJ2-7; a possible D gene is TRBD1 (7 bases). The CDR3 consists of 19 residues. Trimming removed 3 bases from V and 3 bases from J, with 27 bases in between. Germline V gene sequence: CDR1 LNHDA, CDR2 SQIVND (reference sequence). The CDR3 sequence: CASSMRGDSVPQGVYEQYF. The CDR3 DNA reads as TGTGCCAGTAGTATGAGGGGGGACAGCGTCCCCCAGGGAGTCTACGAGCAGTACTTC.

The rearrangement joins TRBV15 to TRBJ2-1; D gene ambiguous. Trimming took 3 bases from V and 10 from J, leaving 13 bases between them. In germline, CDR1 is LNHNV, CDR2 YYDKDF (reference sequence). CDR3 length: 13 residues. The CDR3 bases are TGTGCCACCAGCAGGGTCTTGTATAACGAGCAGTTCTTC. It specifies CATSRVLYNEQFF.

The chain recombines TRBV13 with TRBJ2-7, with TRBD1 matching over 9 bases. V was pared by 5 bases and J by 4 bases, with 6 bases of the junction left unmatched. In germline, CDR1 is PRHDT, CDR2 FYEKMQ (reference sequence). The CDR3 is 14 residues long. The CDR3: CASSVTGGAYEQYF. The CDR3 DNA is TGTGCCAGCAGCGTAACAGGGGGCGCTTACGAGCAGTACTTC.

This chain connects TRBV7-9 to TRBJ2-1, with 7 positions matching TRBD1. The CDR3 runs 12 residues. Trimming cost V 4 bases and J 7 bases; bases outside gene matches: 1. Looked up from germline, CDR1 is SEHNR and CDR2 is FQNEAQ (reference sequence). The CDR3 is CASSYRGNEQFF. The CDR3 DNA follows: TGTGCCAGCAGCTACAGGGGAAATGAGCAGTTCTTC.

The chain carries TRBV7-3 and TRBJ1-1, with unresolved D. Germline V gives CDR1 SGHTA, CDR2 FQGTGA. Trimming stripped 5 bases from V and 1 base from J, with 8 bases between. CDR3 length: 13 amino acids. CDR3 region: CASSREENTEAFF. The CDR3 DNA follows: TGTGCCAGCAGCCGTGAGGAGAACACTGAAGCTTTCTTT. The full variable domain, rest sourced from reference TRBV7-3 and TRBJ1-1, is GAGVSQTPSNKVTEKGKYVELRCDPISGHTALYWYRQSLGQGPEFLIYFQGTGAADDSGLPNDRFFAVRPEGSVSTLKIQRTERGDSAVYLCASSREENTEAFFGQGTRLTVV.

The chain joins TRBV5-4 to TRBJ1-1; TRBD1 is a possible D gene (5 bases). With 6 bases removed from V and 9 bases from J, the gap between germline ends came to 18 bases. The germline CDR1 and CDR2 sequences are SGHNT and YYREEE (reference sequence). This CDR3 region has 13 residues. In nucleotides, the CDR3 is TGTGCCAGCACCAAGGATCGGGACGTCCAAGCTTTCTTT. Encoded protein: CASTKDRDVQAFF. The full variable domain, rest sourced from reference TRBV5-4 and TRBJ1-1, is ETGVTQSPTHLIKTRGQQVTLRCSSQSGHNTVSWYQQALGQGPQFIFQYYREEENGRGNFPPRFSGLQFPNYSSELNVNALELDDSALYLCASTKDRDVQAFFGQGTRLTVV.

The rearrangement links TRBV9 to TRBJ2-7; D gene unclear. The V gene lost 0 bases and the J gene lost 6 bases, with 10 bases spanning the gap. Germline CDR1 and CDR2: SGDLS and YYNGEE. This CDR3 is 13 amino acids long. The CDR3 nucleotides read TGTGCCAGCAGCGTAGCGGGTCCTGCCGAGCAGTACTTC. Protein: CASSVAGPAEQYF.

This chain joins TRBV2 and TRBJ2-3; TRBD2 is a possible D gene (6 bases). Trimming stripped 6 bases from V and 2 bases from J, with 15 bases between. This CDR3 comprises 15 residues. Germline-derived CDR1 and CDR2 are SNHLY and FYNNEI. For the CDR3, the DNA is TGTGCCAGCAGGGCCTGGGGGGAAGTCACAGATACGCAGTATTTT. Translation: CASRAWGEVTDTQYF.

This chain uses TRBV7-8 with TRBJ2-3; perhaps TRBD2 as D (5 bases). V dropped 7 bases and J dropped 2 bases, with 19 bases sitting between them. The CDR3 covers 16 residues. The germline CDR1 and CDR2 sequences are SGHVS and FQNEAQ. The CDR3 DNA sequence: TGTGCCAGCAACCCCATGCCGGAGGAAGCCACAGATACGCAGTATTTT. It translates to CASNPMPEEATDTQYF.

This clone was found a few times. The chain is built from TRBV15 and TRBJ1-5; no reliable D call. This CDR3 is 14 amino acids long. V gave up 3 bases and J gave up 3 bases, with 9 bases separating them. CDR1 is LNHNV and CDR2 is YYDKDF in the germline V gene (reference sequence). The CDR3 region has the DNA TGTGCCACCAGCAGGGACGGTAACAATCAGCCCCAGCATTTT. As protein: CATSRDGNNQPQHF. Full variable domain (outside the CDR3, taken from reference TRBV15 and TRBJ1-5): DAMVIQNPRYQVTQFGKPVTLSCSQTLNHNVMYWYQQKSSQAPKLLFHYYDKDFNNEADTPDNFQSRRPNTSFCFLDIRSPGLGDTAMYLCATSRDGNNQPQHFGDGTRLSIL.

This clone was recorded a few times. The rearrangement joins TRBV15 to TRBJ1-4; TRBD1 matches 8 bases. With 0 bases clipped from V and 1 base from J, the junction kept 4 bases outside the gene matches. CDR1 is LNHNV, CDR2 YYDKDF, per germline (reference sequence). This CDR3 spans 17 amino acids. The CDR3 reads CATSRDLQGETNEKLFF. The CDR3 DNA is TGTGCCACCAGCAGAGATCTACAGGGGGAAACTAATGAAAAACTGTTTTTT.

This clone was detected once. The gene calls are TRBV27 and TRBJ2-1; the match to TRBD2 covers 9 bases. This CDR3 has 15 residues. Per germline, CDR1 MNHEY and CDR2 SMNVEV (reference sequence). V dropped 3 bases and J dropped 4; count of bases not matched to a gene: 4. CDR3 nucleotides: TGTGCCAGCAGTTTGGGTCTAGCGGGGTACAATGAGCAGTTCTTC. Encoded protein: CASSLGLAGYNEQFF.

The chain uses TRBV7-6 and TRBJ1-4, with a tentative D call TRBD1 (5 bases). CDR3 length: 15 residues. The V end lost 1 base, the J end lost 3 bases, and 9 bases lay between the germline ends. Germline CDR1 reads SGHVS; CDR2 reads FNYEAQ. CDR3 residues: CASSLGEGSNEKLFF. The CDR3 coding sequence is TGTGCCAGCAGCTTAGGCGAGGGGTCTAATGAAAAACTGTTTTTT.

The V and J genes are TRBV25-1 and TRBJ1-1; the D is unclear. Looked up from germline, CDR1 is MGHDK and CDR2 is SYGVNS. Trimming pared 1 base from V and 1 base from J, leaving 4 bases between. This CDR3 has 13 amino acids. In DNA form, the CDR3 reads TGTGCCAGCAGTGAATGGGCGAACACTGAAGCTTTCTTT. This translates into CASSEWANTEAFF. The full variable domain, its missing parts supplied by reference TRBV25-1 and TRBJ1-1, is EADIYQTPRYLVIGTGKKITLECSQTMGHDKMYWYQQDPGMELHLIHYSYGVNSTEKGDLSSESTVSRIRTEHFPLTLESARPSHTSQYLCASSEWANTEAFFGQGTRLTVV.

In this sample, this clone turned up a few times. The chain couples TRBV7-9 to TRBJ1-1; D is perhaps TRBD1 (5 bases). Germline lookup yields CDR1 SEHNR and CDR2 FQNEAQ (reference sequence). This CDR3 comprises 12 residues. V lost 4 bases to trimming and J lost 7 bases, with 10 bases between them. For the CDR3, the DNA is TGTGCCAGCAGCTCGGGGCGAATTGAAGCTTTCTTT. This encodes CASSSGRIEAFF.

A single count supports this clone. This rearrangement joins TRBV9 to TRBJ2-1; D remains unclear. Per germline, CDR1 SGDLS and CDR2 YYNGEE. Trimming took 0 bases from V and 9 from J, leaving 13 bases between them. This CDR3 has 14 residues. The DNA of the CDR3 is TGTGCCAGCAGCGTAGACCACGACGGAGTTGAGCAGTTCTTC. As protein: CASSVDHDGVEQFF.

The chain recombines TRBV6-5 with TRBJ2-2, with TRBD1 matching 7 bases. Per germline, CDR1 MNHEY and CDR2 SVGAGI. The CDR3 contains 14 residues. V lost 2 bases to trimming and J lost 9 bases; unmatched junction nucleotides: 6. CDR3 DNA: TGTGCCAGCAGTTACAGGGGGCTAGGGAGGGAGCTGTTTTTT. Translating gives CASSYRGLGRELFF.